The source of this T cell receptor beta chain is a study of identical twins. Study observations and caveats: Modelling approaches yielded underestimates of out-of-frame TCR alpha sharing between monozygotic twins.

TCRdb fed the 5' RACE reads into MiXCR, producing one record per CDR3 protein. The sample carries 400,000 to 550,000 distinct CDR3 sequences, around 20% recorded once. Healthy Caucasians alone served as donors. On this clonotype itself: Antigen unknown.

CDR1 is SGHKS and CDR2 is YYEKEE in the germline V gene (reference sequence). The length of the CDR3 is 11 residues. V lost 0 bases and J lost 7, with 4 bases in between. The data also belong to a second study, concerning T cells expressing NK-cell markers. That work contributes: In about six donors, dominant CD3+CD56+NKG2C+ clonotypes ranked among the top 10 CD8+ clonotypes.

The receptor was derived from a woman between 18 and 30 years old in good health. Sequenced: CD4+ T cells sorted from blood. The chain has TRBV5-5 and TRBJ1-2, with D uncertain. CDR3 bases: TGTGCCAGCAGCTTGGGGTTTGGCTACACCTTC. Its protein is CASSLGFGYTF.